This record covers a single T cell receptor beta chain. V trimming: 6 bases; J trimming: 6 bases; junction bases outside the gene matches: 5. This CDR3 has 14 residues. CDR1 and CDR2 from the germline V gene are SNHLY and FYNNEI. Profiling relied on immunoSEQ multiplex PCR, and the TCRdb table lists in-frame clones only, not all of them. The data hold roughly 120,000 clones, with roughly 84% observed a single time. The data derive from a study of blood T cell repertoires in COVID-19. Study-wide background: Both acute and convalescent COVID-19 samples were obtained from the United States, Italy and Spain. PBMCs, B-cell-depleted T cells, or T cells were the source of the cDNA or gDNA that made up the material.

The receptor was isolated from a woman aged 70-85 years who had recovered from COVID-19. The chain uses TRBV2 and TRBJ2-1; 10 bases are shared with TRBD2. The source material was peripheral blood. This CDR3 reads CASRPTSGFNEQFF. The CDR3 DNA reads TGTGCCAGCAGGCCGACTAGCGGGTTCAATGAGCAGTTCTTC. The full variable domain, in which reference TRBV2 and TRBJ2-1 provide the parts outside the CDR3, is EPEVTQTPSHQVTQMGQEVILRCVPISNHLYFYWYRQILGQKVEFLVSFYNNEISEKSEIFDDQFSVERPDGSNFTLKIRSTKLEDSAMYFCASRPTSGFNEQFFGPGTRLTVL.